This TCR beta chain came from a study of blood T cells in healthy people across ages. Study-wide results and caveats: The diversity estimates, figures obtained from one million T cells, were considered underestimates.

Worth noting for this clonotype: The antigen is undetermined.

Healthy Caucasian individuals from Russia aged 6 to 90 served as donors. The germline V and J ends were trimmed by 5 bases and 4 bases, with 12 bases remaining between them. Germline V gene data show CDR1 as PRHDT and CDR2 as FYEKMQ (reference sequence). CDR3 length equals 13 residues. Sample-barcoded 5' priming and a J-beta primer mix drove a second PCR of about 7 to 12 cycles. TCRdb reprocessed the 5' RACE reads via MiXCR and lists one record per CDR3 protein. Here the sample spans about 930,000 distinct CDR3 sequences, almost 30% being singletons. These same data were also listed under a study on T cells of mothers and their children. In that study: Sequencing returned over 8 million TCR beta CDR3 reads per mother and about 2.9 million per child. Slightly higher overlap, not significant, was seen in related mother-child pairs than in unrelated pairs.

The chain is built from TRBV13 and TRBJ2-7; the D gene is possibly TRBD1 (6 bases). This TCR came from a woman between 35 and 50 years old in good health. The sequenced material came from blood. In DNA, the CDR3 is TGTGCCAGCAGCGTTGGGACACCGTACGAGCAGTACTTC. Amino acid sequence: CASSVGTPYEQYF.